This T cell receptor beta chain originates from a study of T cell changes during pregnancy in multiple sclerosis. V was shortened by 1 base and J by 3 bases, with 11 bases between the two germline ends. The CDR3 runs to 14 residues. Germline assignment: CDR1 SGHRS and CDR2 YFSETQ. TCRdb's copy holds only in-frame clones and misses some; the assay was immunoSEQ multiplex PCR. The sample lists about 75,000 clones, 94% occurring once. The chain joins TRBV5-1 to TRBJ2-7; D might be TRBD2 (5 bases). The sample consisted of CD4+ T cells from peripheral blood mononuclear cells, taken after pregnancy. The TCR sequence derives from a female donor with multiple sclerosis, enrolled in a pregnancy study. CDR3 sequence: CASSLSDYLYEQYF. The DNA of the CDR3 is TGCGCCAGCAGCTTGAGTGACTACCTCTACGAGCAGTACTTC.